Each of the 21 T cell receptor beta chains below was sequenced from the same sample in a study of shared clonotypes between healthy human individuals. The assay was immunoSEQ multiplex PCR, and TCRdb's table has in-frame clones only and misses some. This sample has some 500,000 clones; approximately 94% occur once, and the top ten carry 0.05% to 0.08%. Source material: naive CD4+ T cells sorted from blood. The subset here: CD45RA+ positively selected. Source of these receptors: a woman aged 25 to 39 in good health.

The chain joins TRBV5-1 to TRBJ1-4, with 10 positions matching TRBD1. Germline V gene sequence: CDR1 SGHRS, CDR2 YFSETQ. The ends lost 4 bases at V and 2 bases at J; junction bases unmatched: 8. The CDR3 consists of 17 residues. As DNA, the CDR3 is TGCGCCAGCAGCATAGTCCCGGGACAGGGGACTAATGAAAAACTGTTTTTT. Translated: CASSIVPGQGTNEKLFF.

The chain couples TRBV5-1 to TRBJ2-7, with 12 bases fitting TRBD2. V shed 5 bases and J 4 bases; nucleotides not matched to a gene: 4. This CDR3 region has 14 residues. The germline gives CDR1 SGHRS, CDR2 YFSETQ. The CDR3, as DNA: TGCGCCAGCAGTTCCGGGACTAGCGGGTACGAGCAGTACTTC. This encodes CASSSGTSGYEQYF.

J is TRBJ2-3 and V is TRBV4-2; 9 bases map to TRBD2. Germline CDR1 is LGHNA and CDR2 is YNFKEQ. V dropped 1 base and J dropped 6; count of bases not matched to a gene: 8. The CDR3 has 16 amino acids. Written as DNA, the CDR3 is TGTGCCAGCAGCCAAGTTGCGGGAGGGCCCGAGGATACGCAGTATTTT. Residues: CASSQVAGGPEDTQYF.

The chain joins TRBV6-5 to TRBJ2-1; TRBD2 matches at 8 bases. Germline V gene lookup returns CDR1 MNHEY and CDR2 SVGAGI. The length of the CDR3 is 14 residues. With 6 bases clipped from V and 3 bases from J, the junction kept 4 bases outside the gene matches. The CDR3 spells CASRFGTSYNEQFF. The CDR3 bases are TGTGCCAGCAGATTCGGGACTAGCTACAATGAGCAGTTCTTC.

The J gene is TRBJ1-5, the V gene TRBV28; D might be TRBD1 (6 bases). V was cut by 2 bases and J by 0 bases, with 11 bases left in between. This CDR3 contains 16 residues. CDR1 is MDHEN and CDR2 is SYDVKM in the germline V gene. CDR3 protein: CASSLTTGYSNQPQHF. DNA of the CDR3: TGTGCCAGCAGTTTAACCACAGGGTATAGCAATCAGCCCCAGCATTTT. The complete variable domain, with remaining parts taken from reference TRBV28 and TRBJ1-5, reads DVKVTQSSRYLVKRTGEKVFLECVQDMDHENMFWYRQDPGLGLRLIYFSYDVKMKEKGDIPEGYSVSREKKERFSLILESASTNQTSMYLCASSLTTGYSNQPQHFGDGTRLSIL.

The V and J genes are TRBV19 and TRBJ1-4; 8 nucleotides agree with TRBD1. The CDR3 has 15 amino acids. V trimming: 8 bases; J trimming: 8 bases; junction bases outside the gene matches: 13. The germline V gene has CDR1 LNHDA and CDR2 SQIVND (reference sequence). The CDR3 region has the DNA TGTGCCAGTGGGAAGGACAGGGTAAGAAAGGAAAAACTGTTTTTT. It yields the protein CASGKDRVRKEKLFF. The full variable domain, its missing parts supplied by reference TRBV19 and TRBJ1-4, is DGGITQSPKYLFRKEGQNVTLSCEQNLNHDAMYWYRQDPGQGLRLIYYSQIVNDFQKGDIAEGYSVSREKKESFPLTVTSAQKNPTAFYLCASGKDRVRKEKLFFGSGTQLSVL.

This chain uses TRBV10-3 with TRBJ1-1; D gene uncertain. The ends were cut back, 5 bases at V and 10 bases at J, with 20 bases in the middle. The CDR3 sequence is 14 residues long. The germline CDR1 and CDR2 sequences are ENHRY and SYGVKD. CDR3 protein: CAISPTTFLSGAFF. CDR3 nucleotide sequence: TGTGCCATCAGTCCAACTACATTCCTCTCGGGAGCTTTCTTT.

The CDR3: CASSSTGTANTEAFF. In DNA form, the CDR3 reads TGTGCCAGCAGCTCTACCGGGACGGCGAACACTGAAGCTTTCTTT. This sequence joins TRBV9 and TRBJ1-1, with D perhaps matching TRBD1 (5 bases). V lost 4 bases, J lost 1 base, and 14 bases lay in between. This CDR3 is built from 15 residues. Germline V gene data show CDR1 as SGDLS and CDR2 as YYNGEE.

The rearrangement joins TRBV10-3 to TRBJ2-3, with 7 bases identical to TRBD2. The CDR3 consists of 15 residues. Germline V gene sequence: CDR1 ENHRY, CDR2 SYGVKD. J gave up 0 bases and V 0 bases, and 0 bases lay outside the gene matches. The CDR3 region has the DNA TGTGCCATCAGTGAGTCTAGCGGGAGCACAGATACGCAGTATTTT. Translating gives CAISESSGSTDTQYF.

The J gene is TRBJ2-5, the V gene TRBV28; 7 bases match TRBD2. This CDR3 spans 15 amino acids. Germline assignment: CDR1 MDHEN and CDR2 SYDVKM. Unmatched junction bases numbered 12, after V lost 10 bases and J lost 1 base. The DNA of the CDR3 is TGTGCCATCTCAACCGGGCTAGCGGTCCAAGAGACCCAGTACTTC. Residues: CAISTGLAVQETQYF.

The V gene is TRBV7-2, the J gene TRBJ2-3; the match to TRBD2 covers 11 bases. There are 15 residues in the CDR3. V was pared by 7 bases and J by 5 bases, with 8 bases of the junction left unmatched. CDR1 is SGHTA and CDR2 is FQGNSA in the germline V gene. CDR3 protein: CASISRLAGLDTQYF. CDR3 nucleotides: TGTGCCAGCATCTCGCGACTAGCGGGATTAGATACGCAGTATTTT.

The chain is built from TRBV11-2 and TRBJ2-3; 8 nucleotides align to TRBD2. Per germline, CDR1 SGHAT and CDR2 FQNNGV. With V trimmed by 4 bases and J by 7 bases, 13 bases remained unmatched. The CDR3 runs to 16 residues. CDR3: CASSSAVRGGLNTQYF. The CDR3 DNA follows: TGTGCCAGCAGCTCCGCGGTACGGGGGGGTCTGAATACGCAGTATTTT. The full variable domain, completed using reference TRBV11-2 and TRBJ2-3, is EAGVAQSPRYKIIEKRQSVAFWCNPISGHATLYWYQQILGQGPKLLIQFQNNGVVDDSQLPKDRFSAERLKGVDSTLKIQPAKLEDSAVYLCASSSAVRGGLNTQYFGPGTRLTVL.

This sequence joins TRBV18 and TRBJ2-1; 8 bases are a match to TRBD2. The CDR3 covers 16 residues. V gave up 0 bases and J gave up 4 bases; unmatched junction bases: 5. Germline V gives CDR1 KGHSH, CDR2 LQKENI. This CDR3 reads CASSPPGTRRYNEQFF. The CDR3 DNA sequence: TGTGCCAGCTCACCACCCGGGACTAGACGTTACAATGAGCAGTTCTTC.

The chain recombines TRBV6-5 with TRBJ2-2; the match to TRBD1 covers 9 bases. Trimming removed 10 bases from V and 6 bases from J; junction bases left unmatched: 9. Per the germline V gene, CDR1 is MNHEY and CDR2 is SVGAGI. The CDR3 has 14 residues. The CDR3 reads CANDNRGRAGELFF. As DNA, the CDR3 is TGTGCCAACGACAACAGGGGGCGCGCCGGGGAGCTGTTTTTT.

The rearrangement links TRBV18 to TRBJ2-7; tentative D call: TRBD2 (6 bases). Germline V gene data show CDR1 as KGHSH and CDR2 as LQKENI. Trimming removed 5 bases from V and 5 bases from J, with 22 bases in between. The CDR3 sequence is 16 residues long. CDR3 residues: CASSSSALKVGDEQYF. In DNA, the CDR3 is TGTGCCAGCTCATCTAGCGCTTTAAAAGTAGGGGACGAGCAGTACTTC.

The chain combines TRBV18 with TRBJ2-2, with unresolved D. V was clipped by 3 bases and J by 6 bases, with 14 bases between them. The V gene's germline CDR1 is KGHSH and CDR2 LQKENI. This CDR3 has 15 amino acids. As DNA, the CDR3 is TGTGCCAGCTCACCCCCTCATAGCTCATCCGGGGAGCTGTTTTTT. Its translation is CASSPPHSSSGELFF.

V is TRBV28 and J is TRBJ1-1, with D possibly being TRBD1 (6 bases). The CDR3 is 15 residues long. CDR1 MDHEN and CDR2 SYDVKM come from the germline V gene. The V end was cut by 3 bases, the J end by 4 bases, with 15 bases between. CDR3 loop: CASSLETGLFTEAFF. In nucleotides, the CDR3 is TGTGCCAGCAGTTTGGAGACAGGTTTGTTCACTGAAGCTTTCTTT.

CDR3 protein: CASSLVGTDAYEQYF. As DNA, the CDR3 is TGTGCCAGCAGCTTAGTCGGGACAGACGCCTACGAGCAGTACTTC. The rearrangement links TRBV11-2 to TRBJ2-7, with TRBD1 matching over 7 bases. The CDR3 totals 15 residues. V trimming: 1 base; J trimming: 2 bases; junction bases outside the gene matches: 5. Germline V gene sequence: CDR1 SGHAT, CDR2 FQNNGV.

The CDR3 sequence is CASRPGQGYYEQYF. CDR3 DNA sequence: TGTGCCAGCAGACCGGGACAGGGGTACTACGAGCAGTACTTC. V usage is TRBV6-5 and J usage is TRBJ2-7; 10 bases match TRBD1. Germline assignment: CDR1 MNHEY and CDR2 SVGAGI. This CDR3 is built from 14 residues. V was pared by 6 bases and J by 3 bases, with 5 bases of the junction left unmatched.

The gene calls are TRBV5-1 and TRBJ1-2, with D tentatively TRBD1 (6 bases). V was pared by 0 bases and J by 4 bases, with 19 bases between. There are 17 residues in the CDR3. CDR1 is SGHRS, CDR2 YFSETQ, per germline. The chain's CDR3 is CASSLEPGARLIYGYTF. In nucleotides, the CDR3 is TGCGCCAGCAGCTTGGAACCGGGGGCGAGGTTGATCTATGGCTACACCTTC.

This clone was found once. The chain uses TRBV19 and TRBJ2-2; TRBD2 matches at 11 bases. Germline-derived CDR1 and CDR2 are LNHDA and SQIVND (reference sequence). The CDR3 consists of 15 residues. V was clipped by 7 bases and J by 4 bases; unmatched bases: 5. This CDR3 reads CASIGGTSGTGELFF. CDR3 DNA: TGTGCCAGTATCGGAGGGACTAGCGGCACCGGGGAGCTGTTTTTT.